This TCR beta chain is from a study of cytomegalovirus exposure and HLA in healthy donors (TCRdb year 2017). General notes on the study: In an earlier analysis of roughly 590 of the donors, 276 Gb of sequence data and approximately 120 million unique TCR beta sequences from roughly 190 million T cells were reported. Roughly 300 gigabases of sequencing data and approximately 84 million unique TCR sequences were included in an early release covering under 650 HLA-typed donors. Of the approximately 400 genotyped donors, 80% to 90% were placed in the genetic ancestry cluster associated with self-reported Caucasian donors. The study aimed to test whether signatures of past pathogen exposure could be identified by cataloging public T cell receptors. The study profiled the T cell repertoires of hundreds of subjects by immunosequencing and related them to cytomegalovirus serostatus. Along with the roughly 710-subject first cohort, a separate validation cohort of approximately 110 different subjects was used. The study combined high-throughput TCR immunosequencing, statistical association of individual TCRs with disease status, and machine learning to predict cytomegalovirus infection status. A later analysis re-analyzed previously published TCR beta repertoires from roughly 630 donors and added high-resolution HLA genotyping to study TCR occurrence patterns. Rather than using new phenotypic data, the later analysis identified candidate immune exposures from TCR beta sequences and from how often those sequences occurred across donors. An earlier analysis of roughly 600 of the donors used high-throughput TCR beta sequencing to judge whether each TCR beta V gene segment behaved as functional or pseudogenic. Donor age, sex, ethnicity and CMV serostatus were compiled together with the repertoire data. Genome-wide SNP genotypes for about 65% of the 666 donors were used in a later genetic analysis, which treated that subset as a discovery cohort. All discovery cohort repertoires had been generated on a single sequencing platform. HLA typing covered class I and class II loci at four-digit resolution. The number of typed donors differed by locus: about 620-630 for A, B, C, DRB1 and DQB1; approximately 540 for DQA1; 600 to 610 for DPA1; and around 450 for DPB1. Roughly 5 DR-DQ haplotypes were handled as single units for association and clustering, since linkage in the cohort was strong. On average, roughly 200,000 unique TCR beta nucleotide sequences were sequenced per donor among a few hundred genotyped donors of the cohort, with around 19% of those sequences being non-productive.

The full study reports these points: HLA typing was unavailable for some donors at each locus, so association tests used only the typed subset. Only TCR beta chains were sequenced in this cohort, and the absence of alpha or paired-chain data limited detectable features. A total of roughly 160 TCR beta chains were listed by the study as associated with cytomegalovirus. When HLA alleles, especially DR and DQ, strongly co-occurred, attributing TCR associations to individual alleles was difficult. Immune exposure information for the cohort was limited to CMV serostatus. A later analysis found that most CMV-associated TCR beta chains appeared HLA-restricted, with HLA associations seemingly driven largely by CMV exposure. According to the authors, the approach could potentially be generalized to other disease states and immunological phenotypes. Some IMGT-functional V segments, including TRBV6-2 and TRBV6-3, could not be told apart with the 87-base-pair reads, so those segments were excluded. A few of the identified cytomegalovirus-associated TCR beta chains were confirmed in vitro to be specific for cytomegalovirus antigens. In an earlier analysis of around 600 of the donors, most TCR beta V segments appeared in productive rearrangements about 90% or about 30% of the time, broadly matching IMGT annotations. Linkage disequilibrium might explain the correlated functional status among segregating V segments, but an unknown experimental factor could not be ruled out. A group of highly shared sequence variants was considered likely to be a technical artifact of the sequencing pipeline. In a later analysis, the rate of TCR association differed among HLA loci, with DRB1 alleles having the most associated TCRs and HLA-C alleles having the fewest. The earlier analysis of nearly 600 of the donors excluded some 15 rarely observed V segments, including chromosome 9 orphons, because counts were too low. According to a later analysis, parvovirus B19, influenza, CMV and Epstein-Barr virus appeared linked to several top co-occurrence clusters. In a later analysis, 16,951 TCR beta sequences were associated with specific HLA alleles at a false discovery rate of 0.05. The classifier was reported to diagnose cytomegalovirus status with high specificity and sensitivity in both the original and validation cohorts. A further reported finding was that TCR beta sequences accurately predicted the HLA-A and HLA-B alleles for most subjects in the first cohort. The presence/absence analyses assumed that sequencing depth was roughly uniform across donors, and that assumption may not be true. Compared with equally common non-associated chains, HLA-associated TCR beta chains in a later analysis were more clonally expanded and had lower generation probabilities. Across donors, most TCR sequences were observed very rarely, whereas some public TCRs were present in many individuals. In a later genetic analysis, fewer N-insertions in productive TCRs were reported among donors in an Asian-associated ancestry cluster than the approximately 630-donor mean. V-gene and J-gene trimming of TCR beta chains was associated with a missense DCLRE1C variant in a later genetic analysis, and the association was replicated in an independent cohort.

The sample holds a few counts of this clone. What this receptor recognizes is not known. Base qualities were left out, and no much larger clone turns up one base away. The CDR3, cysteine through phenylalanine, is 14 amino acids long. Solely the CDR3 DNA is kept, with 42 bases framed from the first base. The junction shows trimming of 6 bases on V and 2 bases on J, and the gene matches do not reach 7 bases of it. The CDR1 and CDR2 encoded by the germline V gene are MNHEY and SVGAGI. The library was obtained by the immunoSEQ multiplex PCR assay. The multiplex PCR relied on a mix of 60 forward primers for TCR Vbeta segments and 13 reverse primers for TCR Jbeta segments. The CDR3 region of rearranged TCR beta genes was amplified from genomic DNA by a multiplex PCR assay. Amplified TCR beta libraries were sequenced as 87-base-pair reads on the Illumina HiSeq System. As for the authors' bioinformatics: In a later analysis, about 80 million unique TCR beta chains were counted across the roughly 700 repertoires, and approximately 9.9 million of these chains were shared by at least two donors. A nearest-neighbor algorithm error-corrected the raw reads and collapsed the reads into unique sequences, merging closely related sequences to remove PCR and sequencing errors. Alignment of CDR3 sequences to IMGT reference sequences was used to assign V, D and J gene segments. For a sequence to be retained, at least a six-nucleotide match to both a V gene segment and a J gene segment was required. A rearrangement counted as productive if the CDR3 had no stop codons and remained in frame with V and J, and every other rearrangement counted as non-productive. Following IMGT convention, CDR3 was defined as the stretch from the second conserved V-encoded cysteine to the conserved J-encoded phenylalanine. In an earlier analysis of roughly 610 of the donors, sequences lacking an unambiguous match to a single V gene segment were excluded. In an earlier analysis of several hundred of the donors, V segments were called functional above 56.7% productive rearrangements and were called segregating when the between-donor standard deviation exceeded 5%. A statistical classification framework was built for diagnosing cytomegalovirus status from the catalog of TCR beta chain sequences. In a later analysis, TCR nucleotide sequences were compared against IMGT/GENE-DB human TR gene sequences so that V and J genes could be assigned. The TCRdist pipeline was used in a later analysis to assign CDR3 sequences and most-parsimonious VDJ recombination scenarios. A later analysis defined each TCR beta chain by its CDR3 amino acid sequence plus V-gene family, and excluded reads lacking a unique V-gene family. As a way to deal with suspected cross-contamination and a sequencing artifact, a later analysis dropped 450 to 600 nucleotide sequences that were highly shared and had low generation probability. A later analysis calculated a clonal expansion index for each public chain from normalized within-repertoire ranks of inferred template counts. A later analysis computed generation probabilities with a VDJ recombination model fitted to out-of-frame rearrangements, and checked the results against IGoR. In a later analysis, TCR-TCR, TCR-HLA and TCR-CMV co-occurrence was scored with hypergeometric tests, and a repertoire-size bias correction was applied to TCR pairs. False discovery rates were estimated in a later analysis by permuting HLA or CMV assignments 20 times. A later analysis grouped co-occurring TCRs with DBSCAN, adding TCRdist sequence similarity when clustering within HLA-allele-positive subsets. Co-occurrence clustering excluded repertoires with fewer than 30,000 or more than 120,000 public chains, plus five with anomalous nucleotide sharing. The source is immuneACCESS, and TCRdb retained only in-frame sequences with V and J called. Part of the clones is not carried over; for the studies checked, unresolved V genes explain less than half of this, and the remainder is unexplained. The V and J calls and clone size are taken from that table; D and trimming were inferred from the DNA. This sample gives under 200,000 clones in total; about 80% of them show up just once. Together, the top ten hold roughly 2.8% of the sample.

In total, roughly 710 healthy bone marrow donors made up the cohort. At the time of sampling, all cohort members were nominally healthy, though unrecorded immune exposures were likely present. The donor tested CMV seropositive, placing the donor among the approximately 290 seropositive members of the cohort. A peripheral blood sample was provided by each donor, and peripheral blood mononuclear cells were used for TCR beta sequencing. The Qiagen DNeasy Blood Extraction Kit was used to extract genomic DNA from the blood cell samples. The rearranged chain carries TRBV6-5 and TRBJ2-7; TRBD1 lines up with 7 middle nucleotides. The source of this sequence is a woman in her forties or fifties in good health and CMV-seropositive. The specimen sequenced was PBMCs. At the DNA level, the sequence is TGTGCCAGCAGACGGGACAGCAAAACCTACGAGCAGTACTTC. This translates into CASRRDSKTYEQYF.